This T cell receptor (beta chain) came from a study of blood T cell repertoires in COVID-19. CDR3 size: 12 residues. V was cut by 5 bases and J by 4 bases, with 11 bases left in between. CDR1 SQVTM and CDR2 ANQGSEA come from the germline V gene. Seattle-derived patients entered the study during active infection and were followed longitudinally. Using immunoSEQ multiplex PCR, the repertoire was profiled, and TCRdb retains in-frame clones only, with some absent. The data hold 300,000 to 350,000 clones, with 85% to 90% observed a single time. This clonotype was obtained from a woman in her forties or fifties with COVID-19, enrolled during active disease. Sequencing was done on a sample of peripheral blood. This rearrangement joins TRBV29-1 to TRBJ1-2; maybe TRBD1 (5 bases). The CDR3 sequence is CSVRQGAYGYTF. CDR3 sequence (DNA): TGCAGCGTTCGTCAGGGTGCCTATGGCTACACCTTC.